The T cell receptor (beta chain) described here comes from a study of cytomegalovirus exposure and HLA in healthy donors. On the study more broadly: In an early release, HLA-typed donors contributed some 80 million unique TCR sequences.

The primer mix had 60 Vbeta and 13 Jbeta primers. Assay used: immunoSEQ multiplex PCR; TCRdb lists only in-frame clones, some missing. Counted here are 100,000 to 150,000 clones, under 90% occurring once; the ten biggest clones make up 4%. The donors comprised healthy bone marrow donors. This CDR3 contains 14 residues. The germline V gene encodes CDR1 KGHSH and CDR2 LQKENI. Study-level findings and limits: There were a few CMV-associated chains whose specificity for CMV antigens was confirmed in vitro.

Of note for this clone: What it binds is unknown.

The sequencing sample was made of PBMCs. The rearrangement joins TRBV18 to TRBJ2-5, with 7 bases lining up with TRBD1. With the DNA end fitting TRBJ2-7 better, the J assignment may be wrong. This receptor was taken from a woman aged 40 to 50 in good health and CMV-seronegative. CDR3 amino acids: CASSATGRAYEQYF. DNA for the CDR3: TGTGCCAGCTCAGCGACAGGGCGGGCCTACGAGCAGTACTTC.